This record covers a single TCR beta chain. The germline gives CDR1 MDHEN, CDR2 SYDVKM. V lost 7 bases and J lost 4, with 19 bases in between. This CDR3 comprises 15 residues. The table came from immunoSEQ multiplex PCR; TCRdb's copy has only in-frame clones and leaves some out. The profile shows roughly 2,500,000 clones, 93% of them singletons. This entry is derived from a study of shared clonotypes between healthy human individuals. Sequenced input: naive CD4+ T cells from PBMCs. Indicated subset: CD45RA+ positively selected. The receptor was derived from a man aged 18 to 29 in good health. Some clones in this sample may be carry-over from other donors' samples. The chain recombines TRBV28 with TRBJ2-5; D is unclear. CDR3 bases: TGTGCCAGCACCAGAGACCGGCCCGATCCAGAGACCCAGTACTTC. This translates into CASTRDRPDPETQYF.